These T cell receptor beta chains were read from a single sample in a study of vaccination effects on CD4 cells after COVID-19. No antigen has been identified for these receptors. Profiling relied on immunoSEQ multiplex PCR, and the TCRdb table lists in-frame clones only, not all of them. The data show 40,000 to 50,000 clones, more than 60% seen once. The sample in question was CD4+ T cells from PBMCs cultured with HCoV-OC43 spike peptides, obtained before COVID-19 vaccination. The source of these receptors is a human donor who received a COVID-19 vaccine. Each CDR3 is given with its conserved first and last residue. The D gene is left open where the match is weak. The size of a clone is reported for some rows only, either as once, few or many, or as a class for expanded clones.

size: -; J: TRBJ1-1; D: -; V: TRBV14; CDR3: CASSQVGGREAFF; DNA: TGTGCCAGCAGCCAAGTGGGCGGGAGAGAAGCTTTCTTT
size: -; J: TRBJ1-2; D: -; V: TRBV2; CDR3: CATTAGGSIGYGYTF; DNA: TGTGCCACCACCGCTGGTGGCTCGATTGGCTATGGCTACACCTTC
size: -; J: TRBJ2-5; D: -; V: TRBV7-2; CDR3: CASSWTKETQYF; DNA: TGTGCCAGCAGCTGGACTAAAGAGACCCAGTACTTC
size: -; J: TRBJ2-7; D: TRBD2; V: TRBV27; CDR3: CASSLRTSGRRGPYEQYF; DNA: TGTGCCAGCAGTTTACGTACTAGCGGGAGACGAGGGCCCTACGAGCAGTACTTC
size: -; J: TRBJ2-1; D: -; V: TRBV11-2; CDR3: CASSPPPAYNEQFF; DNA: TGTGCCAGCAGCCCCCCCCCAGCCTACAATGAGCAGTTCTTC
size: -; J: TRBJ2-6; D: TRBD1; V: TRBV2; CDR3: CASTTQGATGANVLTF; DNA: TGTGCCAGCACCACACAGGGGGCGACGGGGGCCAACGTCCTGACTTTC
size: -; J: TRBJ2-2; D: TRBD2; V: TRBV5-1; CDR3: CASSLALAGGTGELFF; DNA: TGCGCCAGCAGCTTGGCTCTTGCGGGAGGGACCGGGGAGCTGTTTTTT
size: -; J: TRBJ1-2; D: TRBD1; V: TRBV27; CDR3: CASSLGPFEVTGVSIYGYTF; DNA: TGTGCCAGCAGTTTAGGTCCTTTCGAAGTAACAGGGGTCTCGATATATGGCTACACCTTC
size: once; J: TRBJ1-1; D: -; V: TRBV23-1; CDR3: CASSQGIPRGDTEAFF; DNA: TGCGCCAGCAGTCAGGGGATTCCAAGAGGGGACACTGAAGCTTTCTTT
size: few; J: TRBJ1-1; D: TRBD1; V: TRBV19; CDR3: CASSRSGQGVTEAFF; DNA: TGTGCCAGTAGTAGATCGGGACAGGGGGTAACTGAAGCTTTCTTT
size: -; J: TRBJ1-2; D: -; V: TRBV28; CDR3: CASSSPQGYGYTF; DNA: TGTGCCAGCAGTTCCCCACAGGGTTATGGCTACACCTTC